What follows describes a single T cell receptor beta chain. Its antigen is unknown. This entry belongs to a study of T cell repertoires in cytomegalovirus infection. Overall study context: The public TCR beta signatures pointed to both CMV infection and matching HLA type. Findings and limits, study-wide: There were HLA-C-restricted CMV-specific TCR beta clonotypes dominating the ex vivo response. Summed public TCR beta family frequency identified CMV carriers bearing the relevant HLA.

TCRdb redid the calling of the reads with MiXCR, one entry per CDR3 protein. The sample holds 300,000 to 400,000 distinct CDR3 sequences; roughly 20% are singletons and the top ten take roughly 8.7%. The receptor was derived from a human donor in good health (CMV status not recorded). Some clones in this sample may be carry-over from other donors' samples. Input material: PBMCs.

CDR3 loop: CASSPGAGIETQYF. The CDR3 DNA sequence: TGTGCCAGCAGCCCCGGCGCAGGGATAGAGACCCAGTACTTC. The gene calls are TRBV14 and TRBJ2-5; a weak D match, TRBD1 (5 bases). Germline values: CDR1 SGHDN, CDR2 FVKESK. The CDR3 length is 14 residues. V lost 4 bases to trimming and J lost 4 bases, with 13 bases between them.